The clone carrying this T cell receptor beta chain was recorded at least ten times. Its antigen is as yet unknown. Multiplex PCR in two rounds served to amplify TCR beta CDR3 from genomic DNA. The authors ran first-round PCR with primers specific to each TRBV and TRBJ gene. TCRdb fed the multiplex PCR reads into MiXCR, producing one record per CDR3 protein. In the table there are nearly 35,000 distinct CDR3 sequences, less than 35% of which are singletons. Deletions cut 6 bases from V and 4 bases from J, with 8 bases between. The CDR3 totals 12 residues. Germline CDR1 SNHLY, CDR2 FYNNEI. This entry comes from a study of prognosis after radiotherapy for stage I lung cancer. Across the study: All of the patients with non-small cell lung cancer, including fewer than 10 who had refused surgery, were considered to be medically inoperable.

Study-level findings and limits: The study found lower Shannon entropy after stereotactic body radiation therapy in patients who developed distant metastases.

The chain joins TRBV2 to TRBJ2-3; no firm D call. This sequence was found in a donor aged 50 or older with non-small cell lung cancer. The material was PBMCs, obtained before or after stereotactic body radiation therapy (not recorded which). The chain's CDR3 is CASRDLADTQYF. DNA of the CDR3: TGTGCCAGCAGAGATTTGGCAGATACGCAGTATTTT.